Shown below are 18 T cell receptor beta chains from a single sample sequenced in a study of T cell repertoires in cytomegalovirus infection. TCRdb independently ran MiXCR on the reads; one entry per CDR3 protein. Of about 920,000 distinct CDR3 sequences listed, approximately 31% were seen once; the top ten hold under 15%. These receptors' targets are unknown. Material: cultured CD8+ T cells from PBMCs, obtained from culture after CMV antigen stimulation. These TCRs come from a human donor in good health (CMV status not recorded). Some clones in this sample may be carry-over from other donors' samples.

The rearrangement joins TRBV7-6 to TRBJ2-7, with 14 nucleotides matching TRBD2. Per germline, CDR1 SGHVS and CDR2 FNYEAQ. The length of the CDR3 is 20 residues. Trimming removed 2 bases from V and 3 bases from J; junction bases left unmatched: 15. The CDR3, as DNA: TGTGCCAGCAGCTTATACCCGAGACTAGCGGGGGGGCCTAGGATCTACGAGCAGTACTTC. It codes for CASSLYPRLAGGPRIYEQYF.

The rearrangement uses TRBV27 and TRBJ2-1; D is perhaps TRBD1 (6 bases). The CDR3 loop spans 15 amino acids. Germline CDR1 reads MNHEY; CDR2 reads SMNVEV (reference sequence). The V end lost 2 bases, the J end lost 0 bases, and 8 bases lay between the germline ends. The CDR3 loop is CASSLLRGSYNEQFF. The CDR3 region has the DNA TGTGCCAGCAGTTTACTCAGGGGCTCCTACAATGAGCAGTTCTTC.

As regards this clonotype: The junction departs from germline at one end; a sequencing error may be responsible. The rearrangement joins TRBV4-2 to TRBJ2-1, with D maybe TRBD2 (5 bases). The CDR3 covers 14 residues. Per the germline V gene, CDR1 is LGHNA and CDR2 is YNFKEQ. In DNA form, the CDR3 reads TGTGTCAGCAGCCAAGAGGGCGGCTACAATGAGCAGTTCTTC. Protein product: CVSSQEGGYNEQFF.

The J gene is TRBJ1-1, the V gene TRBV2; 7 bases are shared with TRBD1. V trimming: 6 bases; J trimming: 4 bases; junction bases outside the gene matches: 11. This CDR3 region has 15 residues. Germline assignment: CDR1 SNHLY and CDR2 FYNNEI. CDR3 sequence (DNA): TGTGCCAGCAGGAACGGAGGGGGCATGAGCACTGAAGCTTTCTTT. It is translated as CASRNGGGMSTEAFF.

Only a few counts were recorded for this clonotype. The V gene is TRBV7-9, the J gene TRBJ1-2, with unresolved D. The CDR3 is 12 amino acids. The germline gives CDR1 SEHNR, CDR2 FQNEAQ (reference sequence). V lost 5 bases, J lost 1 base, and 5 bases lay in between. CDR3 in amino acids: CASSPFNYGYTF. DNA of the CDR3: TGTGCCAGCAGCCCCTTTAACTATGGCTACACCTTC.

The chain uses TRBV6-1 and TRBJ2-3; either TRBD1 or TRBD2 may fit D (5 bases each). Germline values: CDR1 MNHNS, CDR2 SASEGT. V shed 0 bases and J shed 3 bases, with 13 bases lying between them. CDR3 length equals 16 residues. CDR3 coding DNA: TGTGCCAGCAGTGAAGCTTGGGGATGGGGGACAGATACGCAGTATTTT. Protein product: CASSEAWGWGTDTQYF.

This clonotype was seen only once. The chain combines TRBV9 with TRBJ2-1; D possibly matches TRBD1 or TRBD2 (5 bases each). CDR1 is SGDLS, CDR2 YYNGEE, per germline. There are 15 residues in the CDR3. V was shortened by 0 bases and J by 2 bases, with 9 bases between the two germline ends. The CDR3 DNA follows: TGTGCCAGCAGCGTAGACAGGACTCCCTACAATGAGCAGTTCTTC. It encodes CASSVDRTPYNEQFF.

CDR3: CASSFETGDSGFYNEQFF. CDR3 nucleotides: TGTGCCAGCAGTTTCGAGACAGGGGATAGCGGTTTCTACAATGAGCAGTTCTTC. The chain has TRBV12-3 or TRBV12-4 and TRBJ2-1; TRBD1 matches at 8 bases. V was clipped by 3 bases and J by 3 bases; unmatched bases: 13. The CDR3 is 18 amino acids.

This clonotype occurred a few times. The chain uses TRBV19 and TRBJ1-2; D gene ambiguous. The CDR3 is made up of 17 amino acids. Per the germline V gene, CDR1 is LNHDA and CDR2 is SQIVND (reference sequence). V lost 7 bases and J 2 bases, leaving 23 bases between the germline ends. CDR3 amino acids: CASTPEREINGNYGYTF. Written as DNA, the CDR3 is TGTGCCAGTACCCCCGAACGGGAAATAAATGGAAACTATGGCTACACCTTC.

This chain connects TRBV6-2 or TRBV6-3 to TRBJ2-7; TRBD2 matches 7 bases. V dropped 5 bases and J dropped 4; count of bases not matched to a gene: 8. The CDR3 is 14 amino acids. Germline CDR1 is MNHEY and CDR2 is SVGEGT. DNA of the CDR3: TGTGCCAGCAGTCCTCGGGGGGTACAATACGAGCAGTACGTC. It translates to CASSPRGVQYEQYV.

This clonotype was observed a handful of times. The V and J genes are TRBV4-1 and TRBJ2-1; D is unresolved. The CDR3 contains 15 residues. CDR1 MGHRA and CDR2 YSYEKL come from the germline V gene. V was shortened by 2 bases and J by 0 bases, with 8 bases between the two germline ends. CDR3 sequence: CASSQHSSSYNEQFF. Here the CDR3 DNA reads TGCGCCAGCAGCCAACACTCGAGCTCCTACAATGAGCAGTTCTTC.

This clonotype was seen a handful of times. The chain uses TRBV6-6 and TRBJ2-3; 9 positions match TRBD2. Germline assignment: CDR1 MNHNY and CDR2 SVGAGI (reference sequence). V was clipped by 6 bases and J by 9 bases; unmatched bases: 10. This CDR3 comprises 14 residues. CDR3 sequence reads: CASREGGGAGTQYF. The DNA of the CDR3 is TGTGCCAGCAGAGAGGGCGGGGGGGCAGGGACGCAGTATTTT.

The chain has TRBV27 and TRBJ1-3; D is possibly TRBD1 (5 bases). Germline loops: CDR1 MNHEY, CDR2 SMNVEV (reference sequence). Trimming removed 4 bases at V and 0 bases at J, with 7 bases between. The length of the CDR3 is 14 residues. CDR3 sequence reads: CASSSGTSGNTIYF. CDR3 DNA sequence: TGTGCCAGCAGTTCCGGGACCTCTGGAAACACCATATATTTT.

This clonotype was seen many times. This rearrangement joins TRBV7-9 to TRBJ2-7; 7 bases are shared with TRBD1. CDR3 length: 16 amino acids. Trimming removed 0 bases from V and 3 bases from J; junction bases left unmatched: 8. Germline CDR1 reads SEHNR; CDR2 reads FQNEAQ (reference sequence). The CDR3 nucleotides read TGTGCCAGCAGCTTAGCGCTTCGACAGGGAGACTACGAGCAGTACTTC. Its protein product is CASSLALRQGDYEQYF.

This clonotype was seen at least ten times. The genes are TRBV7-6 and TRBJ1-5, with unresolved D. V was trimmed by 1 base and J by 2 bases, leaving 3 bases between them. The CDR3 is made up of 13 amino acids. Germline CDR1 SGHVS, CDR2 FNYEAQ. The CDR3 DNA reads TGTGCCAGCAGCTTAGTGGGCAATCAGCCCCAGCATTTT. Translating it yields CASSLVGNQPQHF.

The gene calls are TRBV6-6 and TRBJ2-4; D is perhaps TRBD2 (6 bases). The CDR3 sequence is 15 residues long. The germline V gene has CDR1 MNHNY and CDR2 SVGAGI (reference sequence). V was cut by 3 bases and J by 0 bases, with 9 bases left in between. The CDR3 DNA reads TGTGCCAGCAGTTATATCGGGGGAGCCAAAAACATTCAGTACTTC. Protein: CASSYIGGAKNIQYF.

This clonotype was counted many times. The CDR3 coding sequence is TGTGCCAGCAGCTTCGGGGGAAACTATGGCTACACCTTC. As protein: CASSFGGNYGYTF. The chain joins TRBV7-9 to TRBJ1-2, with D possibly matching TRBD1 (5 bases). The CDR3 is made up of 13 amino acids. Germline values: CDR1 SEHNR, CDR2 FQNEAQ (reference sequence). Trimming took off 3 bases at V and 2 bases at J, with 7 bases between the two ends.

V gene TRBV12-3 or TRBV12-4 combines with J gene TRBJ1-2; 7 nucleotides align to TRBD1. The CDR3 sequence is 14 residues long. Trimming took 8 bases from V and 0 from J; bases not matched to a gene: 6. This CDR3 reads CASRGTASNYGYTF. In DNA form, the CDR3 reads TGTGCCAGCCGGGGGACAGCTTCTAACTATGGCTACACCTTC.